One sample yielded the 14 T cell receptor beta chains listed below, sequenced in a study of cytomegalovirus exposure and HLA in healthy donors. The PCR had 60 Vbeta and 13 Jbeta primers. Clones were sequenced by immunoSEQ multiplex PCR, and TCRdb holds only the in-frame ones, with some missing. This sample has approximately 94,000 clones; 76% occur once, and the top ten carry under 7%. The sequencing sample was made of PBMCs. The source of these receptors is a man aged 25-45 years in good health and CMV-seropositive.

This clone was seen just once. The chain combines TRBV15 with TRBJ2-1; TRBD2 agrees at 13 bases. Germline V gives CDR1 LNHNV, CDR2 YYDKDF (reference sequence). Trimming at V came to 3 bases and at J to 9 bases, leaving 11 bases not matched to a gene. This CDR3 is built from 17 residues. CDR3 region: CATSSALLAGGPGEQFF. DNA for the CDR3: TGTGCCACCAGCAGCGCCCTACTAGCGGGGGGGCCCGGTGAGCAGTTCTTC.

This clone was picked up a small number of times. Relative to the germline gene, one junction end is altered; a read error may explain this. V gene TRBV5-1 combines with J gene TRBJ2-2; tentatively, D is TRBD1 (5 bases). The CDR3 loop spans 15 amino acids. Looked up from germline, CDR1 is SGHRS and CDR2 is YFSETQ. This CDR3 reads CASSSDPGNAGELFF. The CDR3 coding sequence is TGCGCCAGCAGCTCGGACCCAGGGAACGCCGGGGAGCTGTTTTTT.

V usage is TRBV5-1 and J usage is TRBJ1-1; possible D gene TRBD1, 6 bases. The V end was cut by 0 bases, the J end by 5 bases, with 20 bases between. Germline V lookup: CDR1 SGHRS, CDR2 YFSETQ. The CDR3 loop spans 17 amino acids. The CDR3 reads CASSLVGRGTNRTEAFF. CDR3 coding DNA: TGCGCCAGCAGCTTGGTAGGCAGGGGCACCAATCGGACTGAAGCTTTCTTT.

The rearrangement links TRBV10-3 to TRBJ1-5; maybe TRBD1 (6 bases). Per the germline V gene, CDR1 is ENHRY and CDR2 is SYGVKD. The CDR3 extends over 14 amino acids. V was pared by 10 bases and J by 8 bases, with 21 bases between. The CDR3 DNA sequence: TGTGCCACCCACTGGGGGGGCTCAGGGGAGCCCCAGCATTTT. This translates into CATHWGGSGEPQHF.

The gene calls are TRBV7-6 and TRBJ2-7; tentatively, D is TRBD2 (6 bases). Germline CDR1 SGHVS, CDR2 FNYEAQ. The CDR3 is 14 residues long. V gave up 1 base and J gave up 5 bases, with 12 bases separating them. CDR3 sequence reads: CASSLELGGNEQYF. The CDR3 DNA follows: TGTGCCAGCAGCTTAGAGTTGGGGGGAAACGAGCAGTACTTC.

The chain links TRBV19 to TRBJ1-1; unclear D gene. In germline, CDR1 is LNHDA, CDR2 SQIVND (reference sequence). The CDR3 totals 14 residues. Trimming left V 1 base short and J 1 base short, with 7 bases between. This chain's CDR3 is CASSIGSSNTEAFF. CDR3 sequence (DNA): TGTGCCAGTAGTATAGGGAGTTCGAACACTGAAGCTTTCTTT.

Points on this clone: Other nucleotide sequences from this sample produce the same CDR3. The chain has TRBV9 and TRBJ1-2; weak D call: TRBD1 (6 bases). Germline CDR1 SGDLS, CDR2 YYNGEE. The V gene lost 5 bases and the J gene lost 0 bases, with 14 bases spanning the gap. This CDR3 contains 15 residues. The CDR3 DNA reads as TGTGCCAGCAGTTCCCTAGGGGGGGCTAACTATGGCTACACCTTC. It yields the protein CASSSLGGANYGYTF.

The genes are TRBV7-9 and TRBJ1-2; no clear D gene. There are 16 residues in the CDR3. Germline V gene lookup returns CDR1 SEHNR and CDR2 FQNEAQ (reference sequence). V was shortened by 1 base and J by 8 bases, with 20 bases between the two germline ends. The CDR3 here is CASSLGRVRLMGGYTF. DNA of the CDR3: TGTGCCAGCAGCTTAGGGCGGGTCAGGTTAATGGGGGGCTACACCTTC.

With regard to this clone: Other DNA sequences in this sample translate to the same CDR3. The gene calls are TRBV27 and TRBJ1-3; the match to TRBD1 covers 7 bases. CDR3 length: 14 amino acids. The germline V gene has CDR1 MNHEY and CDR2 SMNVEV (reference sequence). V gave up 6 bases and J gave up 2 bases; unmatched junction bases: 4. CDR3 residues: CASRQTGAGNTIYF. In DNA form, the CDR3 reads TGTGCCAGCAGACAAACAGGGGCTGGAAACACCATATATTTT.

This clone appeared once. The chain couples TRBV7-9 to TRBJ1-1, with D perhaps TRBD1 (5 bases). V was clipped by 0 bases and J by 0 bases, with 8 bases between them. CDR1 is SEHNR, CDR2 FQNEAQ, per germline (reference sequence). There are 15 residues in the CDR3. CDR3 sequence (DNA): TGTGCCAGCAGCTTAGCGGGGGGGATGAACACTGAAGCTTTCTTT. Its protein is CASSLAGGMNTEAFF.

The rearrangement links TRBV29-1 to TRBJ1-1; unclear D gene. The germline V gene encodes CDR1 SQVTM and CDR2 ANQGSEA. CDR3 length equals 13 residues. Trimming shortened V by 4 bases and J by 2 bases, and 11 bases separated the two germline ends. The CDR3 loop reads CSVVEQINTEAFF. The CDR3 DNA reads as TGCAGCGTTGTAGAACAAATAAACACTGAAGCTTTCTTT.

CDR3 DNA sequence: TGTGCCAGTAGAACCGGAGAGACCCAGTACTTC. Amino acid sequence: CASRTGETQYF. This chain connects TRBV19 to TRBJ2-5; the D is unclear. This CDR3 spans 11 amino acids. V lost 6 bases and J lost 4, with 6 bases in between. Germline V gene data show CDR1 as LNHDA and CDR2 as SQIVND (reference sequence).

The chain uses TRBV10-3 and TRBJ2-3; 9 bases line up with TRBD1. The V gene's germline CDR1 is ENHRY and CDR2 SYGVKD. V was clipped by 4 bases and J by 5 bases; unmatched bases: 7. The CDR3 has 15 residues. For the CDR3, the DNA is TGTGCCATCAGTGGCACAGGGGGCGCGGGAGATACGCAGTATTTT. Translating it yields CAISGTGGAGDTQYF.

As DNA, the CDR3 is TGTGCCAGCAGCCGGAGTGGGACAGGTATTTACGAGCAGTACTTC. It encodes CASSRSGTGIYEQYF. J is TRBJ2-7 and V is TRBV11-2; 8 positions agree with TRBD1. The CDR3 is 15 amino acids. Germline CDR1 and CDR2: SGHAT and FQNNGV. V gave up 5 bases and J gave up 4 bases; unmatched junction bases: 10.